This TCR beta chain was documented in a study of T cells in Graves' hyperthyroidism and ophthalmopathy. Comments on this clonotype: The antigen is undetermined. This sequence may be a read error, since a much larger clone differs from it by one base.

General observations from the study: Prediction of ophthalmopathy progression came a median approximately 6.6 months pre-onset.

The CDR3 has 13 residues. Trimming removed 6 bases from V and 1 base from J; junction bases left unmatched: 6. Germline assignment: CDR1 DFQATT and CDR2 SNEGSKA (reference sequence). Regions amplified from RNA transcripts were the TCR beta CDR3 regions. A set of HTBI primers served as the primers for a first-round RT-PCR of the TCR CDR3. A single record per CDR3 protein comes from TCRdb applying MiXCR to the multiplex PCR reads. The sample holds hundreds of thousands of distinct CDR3 sequences, around 20% seen once. Sequences were obtained from blood. The J gene is TRBJ2-7, the V gene TRBV20-1, with TRBD2 identical over 7 bases. This TCR was recovered from a woman between 50 and 59 years old with Graves' hyperthyroidism that later progressed to Graves' ophthalmopathy. The CDR3 DNA is TGCAGTGCCCCCTCGCGGGGGTCCTACGAGCAGTACTTC. Its protein is CSAPSRGSYEQYF.